This is a list of T cell receptor beta chains from one sample in a study of graft-versus-host responses after intestinal transplantation. No antigen is known for these receptors. Clones were read by immunoSEQ multiplex PCR, and TCRdb kept only the in-frame ones, dropping some. The sample lists 100,000 or so clones, roughly nine tenths seen once, with about 0.18% in the top ten. Sequenced material: unstimulated CD4+ T cells sorted from spleen or lymph node cells, taken before transplant. The receptors were gathered from a human donor who was the organ donor for an intestinal transplant. Both conserved end residues are part of each CDR3. The D gene is left open where the match is weak. Clone size is shown for a subset of rows, as once, few, many or a class of expanded clone.

j_gene	d_gene	v_gene	abundance	CDR3nt	CDR3aa
TRBJ2-5	.	TRBV13	.	TGTGCCAGCAGGCCAGCGAACCAAGAGACCCAGTACTTC	CASRPANQETQYF
TRBJ2-1	TRBD1	TRBV28	.	TGTGCCAGCAGCCCGACAGGGATTAACTACAATGAGCAGTTCTTC	CASSPTGINYNEQFF
TRBJ2-4	.	TRBV9	.	TGTGCCAGCAGTCCAACAGGGGCCGGGGGAGCCAAAAACATTCAGTACTTC	CASSPTGAGGAKNIQYF
TRBJ1-2	TRBD1	TRBV5-4	.	TGTGCCAGCAGCTTGCAGGGGGCGAATGGCTACACCTTC	CASSLQGANGYTF
TRBJ1-3	TRBD1	TRBV11-2	.	TGTGCCAGCAGCTCCCAGGGGGCGATTGGAAACACCATATATTTT	CASSSQGAIGNTIYF
TRBJ2-3	TRBD2	TRBV9	.	TGTGCCAGCAGGGCCACTAGCGGGGGGGCACCAGATACGCAGTATTTT	CASRATSGGAPDTQYF
TRBJ2-7	TRBD1	TRBV7-3	.	TGTGCCAGCAGCTTAAAGGGGACAGGGGCCGAGCAGTACTTC	CASSLKGTGAEQYF
TRBJ2-5	.	TRBV4-3	.	TGCGCCAGCAGCCAAAATGGCCCGATCCAAGAGACCCAGTACTTC	CASSQNGPIQETQYF
TRBJ2-3	TRBD2	TRBV7-8	.	TGTGCCAGCAGCCCTCGGCGGGGGGGCCGCCCAGATACGCAGTATTTT	CASSPRRGGRPDTQYF
TRBJ2-7	.	TRBV5-1	.	TGCGCCAGCAACGGACTCTTTGACGAGCAGTACTTC	CASNGLFDEQYF
TRBJ2-2	TRBD1	TRBV7-6	.	TGTGCCAGCACTCAAAACAGGGGCCGAGGGACCGGGGAGCTGTTTTTT	CASTQNRGRGTGELFF
TRBJ1-1	.	TRBV19	.	TGTGCCAGTAGTCTACGGGGGGGAATGAACACTGAAGCTTTCTTT	CASSLRGGMNTEAFF
TRBJ1-4	.	TRBV29-1	.	TGCAGCGTTGGGGCTGCAACTAATGAAAAACTGTTTTTT	CSVGAATNEKLFF
TRBJ2-5	TRBD1	TRBV5-4	.	TGTGCCAGCAGCTTACAGGGGGTACGGCAAGAGACCCAGTACTTC	CASSLQGVRQETQYF
TRBJ1-6	TRBD1	TRBV2	once	TGTGCCAGCAGTGTTGAGGGGGCGCGGCCTAATTCACCCCTCCACTTT	CASSVEGARPNSPLHF
TRBJ1-6	TRBD1	TRBV5-8	.	TGTGCCAGCAGCAAAGGACAGGGTTCACCCCTCCACTTT	CASSKGQGSPLHF
TRBJ1-6	.	TRBV7-2	.	TGTGCCAGCAGAAACAGGTCAGGGAATTCACCCCTCCACTTT	CASRNRSGNSPLHF
TRBJ1-4	TRBD1	TRBV5-1	.	TGCGCCAGCAGCCCGGGACAGTCGCGAGGTAATGAAAAACTGTTTTTT	CASSPGQSRGNEKLFF
TRBJ2-1	TRBD2	TRBV19	.	TGTGCCAGTAGTATAGTCGGTGGGGCCGGGGGGAATGAGCAGTTCTTC	CASSIVGGAGGNEQFF
TRBJ1-1	.	TRBV11-2	.	TGTGCCAGCAGCCCCAGAGGGGTTCGGCAGGGAGGCACTGAAGCTTTCTTT	CASSPRGVRQGGTEAFF
TRBJ1-4	TRBD1	TRBV18	few	TGTGCCAGCTCACCTCCGGGACAGGCTGAAAAACTGTTTTTT	CASSPPGQAEKLFF
TRBJ1-2	.	TRBV4-3	.	TGCGCCAGCAGCCAAGAATTAGGGGACTATGGCTACACCTTC	CASSQELGDYGYTF
TRBJ2-5	TRBD1	TRBV18	.	TGTGCCAGCTCACCTGTACAGGGGAAGGAAGAGACCCAGTACTTC	CASSPVQGKEETQYF
TRBJ1-5	.	TRBV7-9	.	TGTGCCAGCAGCCTAGAAGGGGTACGGCAGCCCCAGCATTTT	CASSLEGVRQPQHF
TRBJ1-1	TRBD1	TRBV7-3	.	TGTGCCAGCAGCTTGACAGGGTCGAACACTGAAGCTTTCTTT	CASSLTGSNTEAFF
TRBJ1-6	.	TRBV5-1	.	TGCGCCAGCGGAAAAGACACCTTTAATTCACCCCTCCACTTT	CASGKDTFNSPLHF
TRBJ2-1	TRBD2	TRBV30	.	TGTGCCTGGAGTGTTTCTAGCGGGTTGTTCGATGAGCAGTTCTTC	CAWSVSSGLFDEQFF
TRBJ1-1	TRBD1	TRBV4-1	.	TGCGCCAGCAGCCAAGACCCGAGACAGGGGGCTAAGAACACTGAAGCTTTCTTT	CASSQDPRQGAKNTEAFF
TRBJ1-2	.	TRBV18	.	TGTGCCAGCTCACCACCGGTAGGACAGCCCTATGGCTACACCTTC	CASSPPVGQPYGYTF
TRBJ1-5	TRBD1	TRBV27	.	TGTGCCAGCAGGCAGGGACAGGGCCTTGGCAATCAGCCCCAGCATTTT	CASRQGQGLGNQPQHF
TRBJ1-2	.	TRBV4-3	.	TGCGCCAGCAGCCAAGATTCCCGCCGGGGCTACACCTTC	CASSQDSRRGYTF
TRBJ2-6	TRBD1	TRBV11-1	.	TGTGCCAGCAGCTTAGCGCAGGGGGTCTCTGGGGCCAACGTCCTGACTTTC	CASSLAQGVSGANVLTF
TRBJ1-3	.	TRBV4-2	.	TGTGCCAGCAGCCAAGACCGGGGGAGCCCTGGAAACACCATATATTTT	CASSQDRGSPGNTIYF
TRBJ2-7	TRBD2	TRBV9	.	TGTGCCAGCAGCGCCGGGACTAGATTTAACGAGCAGTACTTC	CASSAGTRFNEQYF
TRBJ1-2	.	TRBV5-1	.	TGCGCCAGCAGCTTGGTGGGGGCGCGTGACTATGGCTACACCTTC	CASSLVGARDYGYTF
TRBJ1-1	TRBD1	TRBV19	few	TGTGCCAGTAGTATCCAGGGGGCGCAGACTGAAGCTTTCTTT	CASSIQGAQTEAFF
TRBJ1-1	TRBD1	TRBV5-6	.	TGTGCCAGCAGCCTCAGGGGGTATGAAGCTTTCTTT	CASSLRGYEAFF
TRBJ1-4	.	TRBV2	.	TGTGCCAGCAGTAGGGCGTACCAGGGCCCAACTAATGAAAAACTGTTTTTT	CASSRAYQGPTNEKLFF
TRBJ2-1	TRBD1	TRBV2	.	TGTGCCAGCACCCGAAACAGGGGTTCCTACAATGAGCAGTTCTTC	CASTRNRGSYNEQFF